The entry below gives a single TCR beta chain sequence along with its context. This clonotype was observed at least ten times. Its antigen remains unidentified. Per-base quality was not reported, and no clone a single base away is much larger than it. Library creation used 5' RACE. Instrument used: NextSeq 500. Unique molecular identifiers were attached to individual cDNA molecules in the TCR library protocol so that sequencing error and PCR bias could be corrected. TCR alpha and beta chains were both sequenced, and the abundances of alpha and beta sequences in each sample were closely correlated with each other. On the authors' methods: Decombinator V4 was used to perform V gene, J gene and CDR3 annotation of TCR sequences. Expanded TCRs were defined as changing significantly between any two time points under a Poisson model with p below 0.0001. TCR abundances were normalised to the total number of TCRs sequenced per sample and expressed as counts per million. MAIT TCRs were defined by TRAV1-2 paired with TRAJ12, TRAJ20 or TRAJ33, and iNKT TCRs by TRAV10 paired with TRAJ18. VDJdb, accessed on 1 November 2021, was searched for TCRs annotated for CMV, EBV and SARS-CoV-2, and TCRs annotated for more than one antigen were excluded. TCRdb reprocessed the public reads (quality trimming at Q25 with fastp, clone calling with MiXCR) and kept in-frame beta chains. Rows matching on CDR3 protein sequence are summarized as one entry with the most common DNA and genes. TCRdb assigned the V and J calls; the authors' analysis was not used. In all, the sample holds about 64,000 distinct CDR3 sequences, and 10% to 15% of those were seen once. Approximately 1.3% of the sample is held by the ten biggest clonotypes.

A case-control design nested within a healthcare worker cohort in London, UK, was used, with weekly nasopharyngeal swab PCR tests and blood sampling performed. Healthcare workers were enrolled in the week of the UK lockdown, from 23 to 31 March 2020, and were followed every week for up to 16 weeks. This sample is drawn from a study of early T cells in non-severe SARS-CoV-2 infection (dated by TCRdb to about 2021). Describing the broader study: Because TCR sequencing relied on bulk RNA taken from unsorted whole blood, pairing of alpha and beta chains was not possible.

Cut back by 0 bases and 4 bases, the V and J ends lie 16 bases apart. Counted from cysteine to phenylalanine, this CDR3 has 17 amino acids. CDR3 DNA only is kept here, 51 bases in frame from base 1. CDR1 MNHEY and CDR2 SVGAGI are derived from the germline V gene. Here is what the overall study found, with its caveats: Matching against VDJdb was skewed toward anti-spike CD8 responses, likely underestimated virus-specific expansions, and missed private and CD4 specificities.

The V and J genes are TRBV6-5 and TRBJ2-1, and perhaps TRBD2 as D gene, on 5 matching bases. This clonotype was sampled from an adult who was a healthcare worker with PCR-confirmed SARS-CoV-2 infection or an uninfected control (not recorded which). This material consisted of whole blood, taken at baseline. The CDR3 amino acid sequence is: CASSYSISGISYNEQFF. The bases are TGTGCCAGCAGTTACTCGATTTCCGGGATTTCTTACAATGAGCAGTTCTTC.